The 10 T cell receptor beta chains below all came from one sample that was sequenced in a study of blood T cell repertoires in COVID-19. Libraries were prepared by immunoSEQ multiplex PCR; TCRdb keeps only in-frame clonotypes and omits some of them. The table shows 350,000 to 450,000 clones, with more than 75% occurring only once. Sequenced sample: peripheral blood. All receptors come from a human donor in a cohort sampled during active COVID-19.

This chain joins TRBV9 and TRBJ1-2, with TRBD1 matching over 8 bases. CDR3 size: 15 residues. Germline CDR1 and CDR2: SGDLS and YYNGEE. The J segment lost 4 bases and the V segment lost 0 bases, leaving 5 bases of the junction unmatched. CDR3 amino acids: CASSVGQGSRYGYTF. The CDR3 region has the DNA TGTGCCAGCAGCGTAGGACAGGGGTCTCGCTATGGCTACACCTTC.

The gene calls are TRBV11-2 and TRBJ1-1; tentatively, D is TRBD1 (6 bases). Germline values: CDR1 SGHAT, CDR2 FQNNGV. The CDR3 spans 14 residues. V was shortened by 4 bases and J by 4 bases, with 13 bases between the two germline ends. CDR3 protein: CASSSHRDATEAFF. The CDR3 nucleotides are TGTGCCAGCAGCTCCCACAGGGACGCCACTGAAGCTTTCTTT.

This sequence joins TRBV3-1 (or the pseudogene TRBV3-2) and TRBJ2-3, with 7 nucleotides matching TRBD2. This CDR3 has 15 residues. CDR1 and CDR2 from the germline V gene are LGHDT and YNNKEL (reference sequence). V gave up 2 bases and J gave up 2 bases; unmatched junction bases: 4. CDR3 DNA: TGTGCCAGCAGCCAAACTAGCGACTCCACAGATACGCAGTATTTT. This sequence encodes CASSQTSDSTDTQYF.

The chain couples TRBV5-1 to TRBJ2-3; D may be TRBD1 (8 bases). Germline CDR1 and CDR2: SGHRS and YFSETQ. CDR3 length equals 15 residues. V gave up 3 bases and J gave up 5 bases, with 16 bases separating them. CDR3 sequence: CASSSGQGGGDTQYF. In DNA, the CDR3 is TGCGCCAGCAGCTCCGGACAGGGAGGGGGAGATACGCAGTATTTT.

The chain links TRBV5-4 to TRBJ2-5; D unclear. The V end was cut by 0 bases, the J end by 2 bases, with 8 bases between. Germline lookup yields CDR1 SGHNT and CDR2 YYREEE (reference sequence). This CDR3 is 14 amino acids long. The CDR3 bases are TGTGCCAGCAGCTTGGATAGTTTTCAAGAGACCCAGTACTTC. As protein: CASSLDSFQETQYF.

This chain links TRBV11-2 with TRBJ1-2; 8 positions agree with TRBD1. The germline V gene has CDR1 SGHAT and CDR2 FQNNGV. The CDR3 is 17 residues long. V dropped 5 bases and J dropped 2; count of bases not matched to a gene: 13. This CDR3 is CASSPLDRVELNYGYTF. The CDR3 DNA follows: TGTGCCAGCAGCCCTTTGGACAGGGTGGAATTAAACTATGGCTACACCTTC.

V usage is TRBV6-5 and J usage is TRBJ1-6; TRBD1 might be the D (5 bases). Germline V CDR1 and CDR2: MNHEY, SVGAGI. The CDR3 totals 15 residues. Trimming left V 6 bases short and J 9 bases short, with 18 bases between. CDR3 amino acids: CASSRSQVGGSPLHF. The CDR3 nucleotides read TGTGCCAGCAGCCGATCACAGGTCGGGGGTTCACCCCTCCACTTT.

As concerns this clone: At one end the junction does not follow the germline gene, possibly because of a read error. The V and J genes are TRBV9 and TRBJ1-1; 7 bases are shared with TRBD1. This CDR3 spans 15 amino acids. CDR1 and CDR2 (germline): SGDLS, YYNGEE. The CDR3 sequence is CASSPVGQVDTEAFF. CDR3 DNA: TGTGCCAGCAGCCCCGTAGGACAGGTCGACACGGAAGCTTTCTTT.

The rearrangement uses TRBV5-1 and TRBJ1-3, with 9 bases identical to TRBD1. The CDR3 contains 15 residues. In germline, CDR1 is SGHRS, CDR2 YFSETQ. Trimming took 2 bases from V and 2 from J; bases not matched to a gene: 2. DNA for the CDR3: TGCGCCAGCAGCTTCACAGGGGGCACTGGAAACACCATATATTTT. This sequence encodes CASSFTGGTGNTIYF.

The V call is TRBV24-1, the J call TRBJ2-1; 12 bases are a match to TRBD2. The CDR3 sequence is 16 residues long. J gave up 5 bases and V 5 bases, and 6 bases lay outside the gene matches. From germline, CDR1 is KGHDR and CDR2 SFDVKD. The CDR3 DNA sequence: TGTGCCACCAGTGTACAACTAGCGGGAGGAAACAATGAGCAGTTCTTC. Its protein product is CATSVQLAGGNNEQFF.